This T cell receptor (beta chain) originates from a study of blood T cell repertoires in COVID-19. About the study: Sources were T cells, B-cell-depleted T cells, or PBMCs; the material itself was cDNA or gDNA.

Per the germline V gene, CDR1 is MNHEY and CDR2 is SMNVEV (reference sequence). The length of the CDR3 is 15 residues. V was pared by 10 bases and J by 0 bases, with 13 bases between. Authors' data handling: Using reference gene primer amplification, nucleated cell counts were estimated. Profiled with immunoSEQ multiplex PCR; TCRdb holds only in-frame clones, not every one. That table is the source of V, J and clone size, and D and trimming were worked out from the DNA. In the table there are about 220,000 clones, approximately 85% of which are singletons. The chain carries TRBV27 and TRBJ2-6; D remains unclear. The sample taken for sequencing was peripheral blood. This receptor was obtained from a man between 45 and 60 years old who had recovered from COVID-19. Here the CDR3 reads CATGDGYSGANVLTF. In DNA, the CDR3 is TGTGCCACTGGAGATGGGTACTCTGGGGCCAACGTCCTGACTTTC.